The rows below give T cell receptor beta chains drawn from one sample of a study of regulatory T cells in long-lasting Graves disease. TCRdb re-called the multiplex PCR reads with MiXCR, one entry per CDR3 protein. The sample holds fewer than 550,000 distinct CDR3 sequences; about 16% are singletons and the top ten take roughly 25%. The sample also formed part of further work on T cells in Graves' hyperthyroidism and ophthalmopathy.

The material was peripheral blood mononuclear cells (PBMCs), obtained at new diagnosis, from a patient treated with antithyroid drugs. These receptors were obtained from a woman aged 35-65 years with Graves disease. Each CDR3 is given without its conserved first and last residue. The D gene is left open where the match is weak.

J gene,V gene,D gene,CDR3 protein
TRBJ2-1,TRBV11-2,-,ASSLGTERTEQF
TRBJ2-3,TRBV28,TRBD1,ASSLSGTGGTDTQY
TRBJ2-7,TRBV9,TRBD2,ASSGGLAEYYEQY
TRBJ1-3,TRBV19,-,ASSPGHSFSGNTTY
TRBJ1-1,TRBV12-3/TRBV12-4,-,ASNPGHNEAF
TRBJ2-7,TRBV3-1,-,ASSLAVPYEQY
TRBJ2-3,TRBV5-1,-,ASSAGTPLTDTQY
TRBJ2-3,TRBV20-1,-,SARVGGPTDTQY
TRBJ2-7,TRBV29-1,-,SVEPFDTYEQY
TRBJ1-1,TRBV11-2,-,ASSPKLGRVIMNTEAF